This T cell receptor beta chain was retrieved from a study of human CD4 T cells and Enterobacteriaceae. All CD4+ cells other than CD45RA+CCR7+CD95- naive cells were sorted as memory, over 98% pure. Broader study findings: Specific clonotypes appeared less expanded ex vivo than cross-reactive ones.

CDR1 is MDHEN, CDR2 SYDVKM, per germline. The CDR3 is 13 residues long. With 11 bases removed from V and 0 bases from J, the gap between germline ends came to 14 bases. Sequencing was performed with immunoSEQ multiplex PCR; in TCRdb, only in-frame clones are kept and a portion is missing. This table has some 29,000 clones, 82% appearing once. With regard to this clone: The target antigen is unknown.

This sequence joins TRBV28 and TRBJ2-7; weak D call: TRBD2 (6 bases). Sequenced sample: memory CD4+ T cells from blood. This receptor was identified in a human donor in good health. DNA of the CDR3: TGTGCCGTAGTCGACGGGAGCTCCTACGAGCAGTACTTC. This gives the protein CAVVDGSSYEQYF.